This entry features one T cell receptor beta chain sequence. The data originate from a study of OX40 agonist ivuxolimab in advanced cancers. For the study at large: Dose-escalation patients suffered from hepatocellular carcinoma, melanoma, renal cell or head and neck cancer. Among those enrolled, mean age was approximately 62 years (range about 23 to 90) and 82.7% were male.

Exclusion applied to patients with autoimmune disease history or systemic immunosuppression. CDR1 SGHRS and CDR2 YFSETQ come from the germline V gene. V lost 0 bases and J 1 base, leaving 10 bases between the germline ends. The CDR3 sequence is 15 residues long. TCRdb's copy holds only in-frame clones and misses some; the assay was immunoSEQ multiplex PCR. The profile shows tens of thousands of clones, 85% to 90% of them singletons. This clonotype originated in an adult with an advanced solid tumor such as melanoma, head and neck, liver or kidney cancer. The J gene is TRBJ1-1, the V gene TRBV5-1; weak D call: TRBD1 (6 bases). This specimen consisted of CD4+ or CD8+ T cells sorted from blood, obtained in a trial of the OX40 agonist ivuxolimab. In DNA form, the CDR3 reads TGCGCCAGCAGCTTGGAGGGACACCCGAACACTGAAGCTTTCTTT. It specifies CASSLEGHPNTEAFF.